The source of this T cell receptor beta chain is a study of blood T cell repertoires in COVID-19. Study-wide background: COVID-19 samples, acute and convalescent, were from the United States, Italy and Spain. T cells, B-cell-depleted T cells, or PBMCs supplied cDNA or gDNA.

This CDR3 region has 17 residues. V was pared by 5 bases and J by 2 bases, with 22 bases between. Germline V lookup: CDR1 SEHNR, CDR2 FQNEAQ (reference sequence). In the original analysis: Amplification of reference gene primers provided the estimated nucleated cell counts. Data came from immunoSEQ multiplex PCR; TCRdb stores just in-frame clones and leaves some out. D and trimming were read from the DNA, whereas the V and J calls and clone size are those reported in that table. The table records about 280,000 clones, 75% to 85% of them present only once. The chain employs TRBV7-9 and TRBJ2-7; perhaps TRBD2 as D (5 bases). The sequenced material came from peripheral blood. The clonotype comes from a man aged 45 to 65 with active or convalescent COVID-19. CDR3 in DNA: TGTGCCAGCAGCCCGGTCCCTCTCCAGCTCGGGGCCTACGAGCAGTACTTC. Translating it yields CASSPVPLQLGAYEQYF.